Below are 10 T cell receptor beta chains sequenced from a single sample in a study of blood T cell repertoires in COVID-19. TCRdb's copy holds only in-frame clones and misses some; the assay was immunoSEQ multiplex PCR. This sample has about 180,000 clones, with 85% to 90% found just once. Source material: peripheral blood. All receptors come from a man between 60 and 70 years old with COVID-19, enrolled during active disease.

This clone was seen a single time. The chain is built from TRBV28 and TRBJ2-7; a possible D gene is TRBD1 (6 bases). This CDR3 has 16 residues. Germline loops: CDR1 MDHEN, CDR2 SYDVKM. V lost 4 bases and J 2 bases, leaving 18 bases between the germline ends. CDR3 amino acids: CASSSPQGLATYEQYF. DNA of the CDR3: TGTGCCAGCAGTTCGCCGCAGGGGTTAGCTACCTACGAGCAGTACTTC.

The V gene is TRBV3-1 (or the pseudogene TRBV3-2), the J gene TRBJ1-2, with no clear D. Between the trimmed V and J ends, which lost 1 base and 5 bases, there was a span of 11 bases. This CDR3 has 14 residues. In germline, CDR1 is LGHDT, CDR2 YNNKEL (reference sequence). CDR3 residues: CASSQGRSVYGYTF. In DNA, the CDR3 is TGTGCCAGCAGCCAAGGAAGATCGGTGTATGGCTACACCTTC.

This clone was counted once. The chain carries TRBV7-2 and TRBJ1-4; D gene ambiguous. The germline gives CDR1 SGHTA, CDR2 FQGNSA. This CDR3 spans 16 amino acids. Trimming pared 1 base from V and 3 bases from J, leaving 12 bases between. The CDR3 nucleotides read TGTGCCAGCAGCTTAGGACTGGGTTTGGCTAATGAAAAACTGTTTTTT. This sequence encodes CASSLGLGLANEKLFF.

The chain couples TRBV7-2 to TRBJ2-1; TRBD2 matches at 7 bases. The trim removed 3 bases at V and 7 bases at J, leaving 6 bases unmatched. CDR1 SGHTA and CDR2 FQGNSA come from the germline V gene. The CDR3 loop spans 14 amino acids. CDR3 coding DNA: TGTGCCAGCAGCTTTCTAGCGGACGGAAATGAGCAGTTCTTC. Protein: CASSFLADGNEQFF.

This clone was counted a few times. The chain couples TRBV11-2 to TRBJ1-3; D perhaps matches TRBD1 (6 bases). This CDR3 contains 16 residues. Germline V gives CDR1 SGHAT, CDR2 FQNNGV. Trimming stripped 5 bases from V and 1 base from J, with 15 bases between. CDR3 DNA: TGTGCCAGCAGCCCAGTATCAGGGGCATCTGGAAACACCATATATTTT. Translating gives CASSPVSGASGNTIYF. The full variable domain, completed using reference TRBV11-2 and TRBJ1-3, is EAGVAQSPRYKIIEKRQSVAFWCNPISGHATLYWYQQILGQGPKLLIQFQNNGVVDDSQLPKDRFSAERLKGVDSTLKIQPAKLEDSAVYLCASSPVSGASGNTIYFGEGSWLTVV.

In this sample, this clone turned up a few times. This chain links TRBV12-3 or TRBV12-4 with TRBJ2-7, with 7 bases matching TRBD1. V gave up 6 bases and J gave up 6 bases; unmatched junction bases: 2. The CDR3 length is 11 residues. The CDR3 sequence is CASRDRREQYF. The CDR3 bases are TGTGCCAGCAGGGACAGGCGCGAGCAGTACTTC.

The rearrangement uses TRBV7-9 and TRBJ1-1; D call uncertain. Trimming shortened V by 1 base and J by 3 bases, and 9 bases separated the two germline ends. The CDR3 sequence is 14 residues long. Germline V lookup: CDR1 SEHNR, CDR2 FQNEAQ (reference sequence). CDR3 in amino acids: CASSLGEADTEAFF. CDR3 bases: TGTGCCAGCAGCTTAGGGGAGGCGGACACTGAAGCTTTCTTT.

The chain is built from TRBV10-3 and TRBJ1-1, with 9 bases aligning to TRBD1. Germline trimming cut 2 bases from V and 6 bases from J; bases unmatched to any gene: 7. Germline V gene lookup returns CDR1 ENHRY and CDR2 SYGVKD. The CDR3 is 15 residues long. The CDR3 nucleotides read TGTGCCATCAGTGAGCCTTTGACAGGGGGAGCTGAAGCTTTCTTT. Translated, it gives CAISEPLTGGAEAFF.

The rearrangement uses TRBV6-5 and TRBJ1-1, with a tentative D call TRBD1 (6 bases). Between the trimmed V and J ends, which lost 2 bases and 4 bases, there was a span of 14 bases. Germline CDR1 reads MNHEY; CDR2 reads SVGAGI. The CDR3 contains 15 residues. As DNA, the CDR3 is TGTGCCAGCAGTTACGAGGGGGTACTGAGCACTGAAGCTTTCTTT. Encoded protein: CASSYEGVLSTEAFF.

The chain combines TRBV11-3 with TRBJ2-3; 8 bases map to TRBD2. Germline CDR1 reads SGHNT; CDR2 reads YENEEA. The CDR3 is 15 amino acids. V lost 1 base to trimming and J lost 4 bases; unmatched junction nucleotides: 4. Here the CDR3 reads CASSLAGGIADTQYF. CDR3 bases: TGTGCCAGCAGCTTAGCGGGGGGGATAGCAGATACGCAGTATTTT.